This TCR beta chain was observed in a study of shared clonotypes between healthy human individuals. The CDR3 has 15 residues. The germline gives CDR1 SGHNT, CDR2 YENEEA. V was pared by 1 base and J by 4 bases, with 10 bases between. Repertoires were generated with immunoSEQ multiplex PCR, while TCRdb's copy carries only in-frame clones and drops some. Of roughly 2,500,000 clones listed, 90% to 95% were seen once; the top ten hold more than 0.35%. This clonotype was sampled from a man younger than 35 in good health. Some clones in this sample may be carry-over from other donors' samples. The sequencing sample was made of naive CD4+ T cells from PBMCs. The subset was: CD45RA+ positively selected. The chain combines TRBV11-3 with TRBJ2-2, with a possible D match to TRBD2 (5 bases). The CDR3 nucleotides are TGTGCCAGCAGCTTAGCCAGTGCGGGCACCGGGGAGCTGTTTTTT. This encodes CASSLASAGTGELFF. The full variable domain, in which reference TRBV11-3 and TRBJ2-2 provide the parts outside the CDR3, is EAGVVQSPRYKIIEKKQPVAFWCNPISGHNTLYWYLQNLGQGPELLIRYENEEAVDDSQLPKDRFSAERLKGVDSTLKIQPAELGDSAVYLCASSLASAGTGELFFGEGSRLTVL.